Reported below is one TCR beta chain. These data are taken from a study of blood T cell repertoires in COVID-19. Study background: In each case, the material was cDNA or gDNA derived from T cells, B-cell-depleted T cells, or PBMCs.

Authors' methods: Amplification of reference gene primers provided the estimated nucleated cell counts. Using immunoSEQ multiplex PCR, the repertoire was profiled, and TCRdb retains in-frame clones only, with some absent. That table gives V, J and clone size, and the DNA gave D and trimming. This sample yields roughly 400,000 clones, of which 90% are seen a single time; less than 0.75% belongs to the top ten. In terms of age and location, participants ranged from roughly 18 to 100 years and lived in under 30 US areas. Self-reported history from a screening survey and questionnaire set each donor's cohort. Trimming removed 6 bases from V and 7 bases from J, with 9 bases in between. Germline CDR1 reads MDHEN; CDR2 reads SYDVKM. The CDR3 loop spans 12 amino acids.

The sequencing input was PBMCs or T cells enriched from blood (not recorded which). The V gene is TRBV28, the J gene TRBJ1-4; D not resolved. The source of this sequence is a man between 18 and 29 years old who had recovered from COVID-19. As DNA, the CDR3 is TGTGCCAGCAGCCGGGAAGGTGAAAAACTGTTTTTT. Translating gives CASSREGEKLFF.